The 10 T cell receptor beta chains reported below all come from one sample, sequenced in a study of blood T cells in healthy people across ages. Primers used in a second PCR of roughly 6 to 12 cycles were a sample-barcoded 5' primer and a J-beta primer mix. One entry per CDR3 protein, called by TCRdb with MiXCR from the 5' RACE reads. The table lists about 1.8 million distinct CDR3 sequences, around 48% of them singletons, with over 2% in the top ten. What was sequenced was blood. All receptors derive from a woman aged 40 to 50 in good health.

As to this clonotype: The conserved closing phenylalanine or tryptophan is absent in this CDR3, likely reflecting a read error. The chain is built from TRBV10-1 and TRBJ2-5, with TRBD1 matching over 7 bases. With V trimmed by 2 bases and J by 2 bases, 5 bases remained unmatched. CDR1 and CDR2 from the germline V gene are WNHNN and SYGVQD (reference sequence). The CDR3 totals 15 residues. The DNA for the CDR3 is TGCGCCAGCAGTGAGGCCGACAGGGTGCAAGAGACCCAGTACTCC. It codes for CASSEADRVQETQYS.

CDR3 residues: CASSPGQTKNIQYF. The CDR3 nucleotides read TGTGCCAGCTCACCCGGCCAGACCAAAAACATTCAGTACTTC. The rearrangement uses TRBV18 and TRBJ2-4; D remains ambiguous. This CDR3 has 14 amino acids. V was cut by 3 bases and J by 2 bases, with 8 bases left in between. Germline V gene data show CDR1 as KGHSH and CDR2 as LQKENI.

This clonotype has at least ten counts. V and J are TRBV29-1 and TRBJ2-1; 8 bases match TRBD1. Unmatched junction bases numbered 5, after V lost 1 base and J lost 6 bases. The CDR3 has 14 residues. Germline CDR1 is SQVTM and CDR2 is ANQGSEA. CDR3 DNA: TGCAGCGTTGAAGGGCAGGGGGCGCGCAATGAGCAGTTCTTC. Amino acid sequence: CSVEGQGARNEQFF.

This rearrangement joins TRBV15 to TRBJ2-3; 7 nucleotides align to TRBD2. Germline values: CDR1 LNHNV, CDR2 YYDKDF (reference sequence). The CDR3 is 17 amino acids. V lost 1 base and J lost 3; bases outside the gene matches: 10. CDR3 DNA sequence: TGTGCCACCAGCAGAGGCGGGGCTCCGGGGGGAACAGATACGCAGTATTTT. Translating gives CATSRGGAPGGTDTQYF.

This clonotype was detected only a few times. The chain links TRBV28 to TRBJ2-5; either TRBD1 or TRBD2 may fit D (5 bases each). The CDR3 totals 15 residues. The germline V gene encodes CDR1 MDHEN and CDR2 SYDVKM. Trimming pared 6 bases from V and 4 bases from J, leaving 18 bases between. DNA for the CDR3: TGTGCCAGCAGAATGGGACCCAATGGGAGAGAGACCCAGTACTTC. As protein: CASRMGPNGRETQYF. Complete variable domain (other parts from reference TRBV28 and TRBJ2-5): DVKVTQSSRYLVKRTGEKVFLECVQDMDHENMFWYRQDPGLGLRLIYFSYDVKMKEKGDIPEGYSVSREKKERFSLILESASTNQTSMYLCASRMGPNGRETQYFGPGTRLLVL.

This clonotype was detected only a few times. This may stem from a read error, because a much larger clone lies one nucleotide away. This chain joins TRBV6-5 and TRBJ2-5; 10 nucleotides align to TRBD2. Germline V lookup: CDR1 MNHEY, CDR2 SVGAGI. V dropped 2 bases and J dropped 11; count of bases not matched to a gene: 14. The CDR3 has 16 amino acids. The CDR3 region has the DNA TGTGCCAGCAGTTACATCGGCCTAGCGGGGGTGAATGAGCAGTACTTC. This translates into CASSYIGLAGVNEQYF.

This clonotype showed up just a few times. V usage is TRBV27 and J usage is TRBJ2-1, with a tentative D call TRBD2 (6 bases). The CDR3 sequence is 16 residues long. The germline V and J ends were trimmed by 7 bases and 0 bases, with 16 bases remaining between them. CDR1 and CDR2 (germline): MNHEY, SMNVEV (reference sequence). The CDR3 protein is CASIRSRGSSYNEQFF. The CDR3 region has the DNA TGTGCCAGCATTCGTTCTCGGGGGAGCTCCTACAATGAGCAGTTCTTC.

The rearrangement uses TRBV27 and TRBJ2-1; 9 bases fit TRBD2. Germline V lookup: CDR1 MNHEY, CDR2 SMNVEV (reference sequence). J was trimmed by 7 bases and V by 6 bases; bases with no gene match: 13. The CDR3 spans 16 residues. The CDR3 nucleotides read TGTGCCAGCAGGACCGCTGGCGGGGGGGCCGGAAATGAGCAGTTCTTC. Translated, it gives CASRTAGGGAGNEQFF.

The V and J genes are TRBV27 and TRBJ1-1, with D maybe TRBD1 (5 bases). Trimming left V 0 bases short and J 6 bases short, with 14 bases between. The germline V gene encodes CDR1 MNHEY and CDR2 SMNVEV (reference sequence). CDR3 length: 15 amino acids. CDR3 sequence reads: CASSLSGGYGSEAFF. CDR3 DNA sequence: TGTGCCAGCAGTTTATCGGGGGGATATGGATCTGAAGCTTTCTTT.

The chain recombines TRBV6-6 with TRBJ2-3; D perhaps matches TRBD2 (7 bases). In germline, CDR1 is MNHNY, CDR2 SVGAGI (reference sequence). With 2 bases removed from V and 3 bases from J, the gap between germline ends came to 12 bases. The CDR3 covers 15 residues. The CDR3 nucleotides are TGTGCCAGCAGTTACGAGGGGGGGCCTACAGATACGCAGTATTTT. This codes for CASSYEGGPTDTQYF.